The 30 T cell receptor beta chains below all came from one sample that was sequenced in a study of cytomegalovirus exposure and HLA in healthy donors. The primer mix had 60 Vbeta and 13 Jbeta primers. Libraries were prepared by immunoSEQ multiplex PCR; TCRdb keeps only in-frame clonotypes and omits some of them. The table has some 150,000 clones, 77% seen once. Sequencing was performed on PBMCs. The receptors originated from a female donor in good health and CMV-seronegative.

The chain joins TRBV5-4 to TRBJ2-5; 7 bases align to TRBD1. Germline CDR1 reads SGHNT; CDR2 reads YYREEE (reference sequence). Trimming removed 4 bases from V and 4 bases from J; junction bases left unmatched: 10. This CDR3 is built from 15 residues. The CDR3 region has the DNA TGTGCCAGCAGCAGCCCCACAGGGGTTGGAGAGACCCAGTACTTC. Its protein product is CASSSPTGVGETQYF.

The chain recombines TRBV11-3 with TRBJ2-5; D possibly corresponds to TRBD1 (7 bases). The CDR3 has 15 amino acids. Germline CDR1 SGHNT, CDR2 YENEEA. With 0 bases removed from V and 2 bases from J, the gap between germline ends came to 10 bases. The CDR3 loop reads CASSLESGGQETQYF. The CDR3 nucleotides read TGTGCCAGCAGCTTAGAGTCAGGGGGGCAAGAGACCCAGTACTTC. Full variable domain (outside the CDR3, taken from reference TRBV11-3 and TRBJ2-5): EAGVVQSPRYKIIEKKQPVAFWCNPISGHNTLYWYLQNLGQGPELLIRYENEEAVDDSQLPKDRFSAERLKGVDSTLKIQPAELGDSAVYLCASSLESGGQETQYFGPGTRLLVL.

The V and J genes are TRBV19 and TRBJ1-3, with D possibly being TRBD1 (6 bases). This CDR3 is 14 amino acids long. V gave up 6 bases and J gave up 3 bases, with 12 bases separating them. Germline assignment: CDR1 LNHDA and CDR2 SQIVND (reference sequence). CDR3 sequence (DNA): TGTGCCAGTAGCACAGGGCTTGTTGGAAACACCATATATTTT. Translating gives CASSTGLVGNTIYF.

The genes are TRBV19 and TRBJ2-6; 8 bases align to TRBD1. The CDR3 has 15 residues. With 6 bases clipped from V and 2 bases from J, the junction kept 3 bases outside the gene matches. Germline loops: CDR1 LNHDA, CDR2 SQIVND (reference sequence). For the CDR3, the DNA is TGTGCCAGTAGCGACAGGGGAGCTGGGGCCAACGTCCTGACTTTC. Protein: CASSDRGAGANVLTF.

This chain connects TRBV6-1 to TRBJ2-7; D might be TRBD2 (6 bases). The CDR3 is 16 residues long. Germline-derived CDR1 and CDR2 are MNHNS and SASEGT. V gave up 2 bases and J gave up 2 bases, with 16 bases separating them. As DNA, the CDR3 is TGTGCCAGCAGTGAATCGCGTGGAGGCGGGACCTACGAGCAGTACTTC. Amino acids: CASSESRGGGTYEQYF.

V and J are TRBV19 and TRBJ2-1; 7 nucleotides line up with TRBD2. Unmatched junction bases numbered 8, after V lost 2 bases and J lost 4 bases. The CDR3 is 16 amino acids. Germline assignment: CDR1 LNHDA and CDR2 SQIVND (reference sequence). As DNA, the CDR3 is TGTGCCAGTAGTATAATGGTGGGGGGGGGATACAATGAGCAGTTCTTC. This translates into CASSIMVGGGYNEQFF.

The chain joins TRBV10-1 to TRBJ2-1, with D possibly matching TRBD2 (6 bases). In germline, CDR1 is WNHNN, CDR2 SYGVQD (reference sequence). The CDR3 sequence is 13 residues long. V gave up 3 bases and J gave up 9 bases, with 12 bases separating them. CDR3 residues: CASSEGGVAEQFF. DNA of the CDR3: TGCGCCAGCAGTGAAGGAGGGGTGGCTGAGCAGTTCTTC.

This chain links TRBV4-1 with TRBJ1-3; D gene uncertain. The V gene lost 4 bases and the J gene lost 0 bases, with 10 bases spanning the gap. The germline gives CDR1 MGHRA, CDR2 YSYEKL. This CDR3 is 15 amino acids long. For the CDR3, the DNA is TGCGCCAGCAGCCTGCCTGGAGCCTCTGGAAACACCATATATTTT. The encoded protein is CASSLPGASGNTIYF.

A few counts support this clone. The V gene is TRBV9, the J gene TRBJ2-3; the D gene is possibly TRBD2 (6 bases). CDR1 is SGDLS and CDR2 is YYNGEE in the germline V gene. V was pared by 3 bases and J by 0 bases, with 14 bases between. The CDR3 has 16 amino acids. The CDR3 sequence: CASSEISGPSTDTQYF. The CDR3 nucleotides are TGTGCCAGCAGCGAAATTAGCGGACCTAGCACAGATACGCAGTATTTT.

The gene calls are TRBV30 and TRBJ1-3; 8 bases are shared with TRBD1. Looked up from germline, CDR1 is GTSNPN and CDR2 is SVGIG (reference sequence). The CDR3 sequence is 14 residues long. V was pared by 5 bases and J by 0 bases, with 3 bases of the junction left unmatched. The CDR3: CAWGTGSSGNTIYF. CDR3 nucleotides: TGTGCCTGGGGGACAGGTAGCTCTGGAAACACCATATATTTT.

In this sample, this clone turned up a few times. The chain recombines TRBV19 with TRBJ2-7; 9 bases line up with TRBD1. Germline V gene data show CDR1 as LNHDA and CDR2 as SQIVND (reference sequence). The V gene end was trimmed by 6 bases and the J gene end by 7 bases; junction bases not matched to a gene: 10. CDR3 length equals 14 residues. CDR3 sequence reads: CASSPLQGAWEQYF. The CDR3 DNA is TGTGCCAGTAGCCCATTACAGGGGGCATGGGAGCAGTACTTC.

A few counts support this clone. The chain is built from TRBV2 and TRBJ1-2; 7 bases map to TRBD1. The CDR3 contains 12 residues. V shed 8 bases and J 2 bases; nucleotides not matched to a gene: 2. CDR1 SNHLY and CDR2 FYNNEI come from the germline V gene. CDR3 residues: CASHRGNYGYTF. The CDR3 coding sequence is TGTGCCAGCCACAGGGGAAACTATGGCTACACCTTC.

The V gene is TRBV7-2, the J gene TRBJ2-1; perhaps TRBD1 as D (5 bases). This CDR3 comprises 13 residues. V shed 5 bases and J shed 6 bases, with 11 bases lying between them. Germline CDR1 and CDR2: SGHTA and FQGNSA. CDR3 sequence reads: CASSRQGGNEQFF. The CDR3 bases are TGTGCCAGCAGCCGGCAGGGCGGCAATGAGCAGTTCTTC.

The chain carries TRBV6-5 and TRBJ1-6; maybe TRBD1 (5 bases). This CDR3 contains 14 residues. The ends were cut back, 6 bases at V and 8 bases at J, with 14 bases in the middle. CDR1 is MNHEY, CDR2 SVGAGI, per germline. As DNA, the CDR3 is TGTGCCAGCAGGGGAGGTTCGGGGGATTCACCCCTCCACTTT. It specifies CASRGGSGDSPLHF.

This chain links TRBV25-1 with TRBJ1-2; 12 nucleotides line up with TRBD1. This CDR3 is 18 amino acids long. V lost 1 base, J lost 8 bases, and 14 bases stayed unmatched. Germline values: CDR1 MGHDK, CDR2 SYGVNS. This chain's CDR3 is CASSESSSRGDRGRGYTF. The CDR3 DNA sequence: TGTGCCAGCAGTGAATCAAGCTCGCGCGGGGACAGGGGGCGCGGCTACACCTTC.

V gene TRBV6-4 combines with J gene TRBJ2-3, with 11 bases aligning to TRBD2. This CDR3 has 15 residues. Trimming removed 3 bases from V and 1 base from J; junction bases left unmatched: 0. In germline, CDR1 is MRHNA, CDR2 SNTAGT. The CDR3 nucleotides read TGTGCCAGCAGTGAGACTAGCGGGGGCACAGATACGCAGTATTTT. The encoded protein is CASSETSGGTDTQYF.

This clone has only a few counts. The V gene is TRBV13, the J gene TRBJ2-5; TRBD1 matches at 7 bases. V lost 3 bases and J lost 5; bases outside the gene matches: 6. This CDR3 is built from 14 residues. Looked up from germline, CDR1 is PRHDT and CDR2 is FYEKMQ (reference sequence). CDR3 coding DNA: TGTGCCAGCAGCTTGACAGGGCCTAAGGAGACCCAGTACTTC. Residues: CASSLTGPKETQYF.

This clone has only one observation. CDR3 protein: CASSFLGSGEETQYF. The CDR3, as DNA: TGTGCCAGCAGTTTCCTCGGGTCCGGAGAAGAGACCCAGTACTTC. The rearrangement uses TRBV27 and TRBJ2-5; D gene uncertain. Per the germline V gene, CDR1 is MNHEY and CDR2 is SMNVEV (reference sequence). This CDR3 is 15 amino acids long. V was shortened by 3 bases and J by 3 bases, with 14 bases between the two germline ends.

The rearrangement links TRBV2 to TRBJ2-3; the D gene is possibly TRBD1 (6 bases). The V end was cut by 6 bases, the J end by 4 bases, with 11 bases between. The length of the CDR3 is 13 residues. Germline assignment: CDR1 SNHLY and CDR2 FYNNEI. The CDR3 spells CASRFTGSDTQYF. The CDR3 nucleotides read TGTGCCAGCAGGTTTACAGGGTCAGATACGCAGTATTTT.

The chain combines TRBV2 with TRBJ2-5, with TRBD2 matching 13 bases. This CDR3 is built from 16 residues. V trimming: 7 bases; J trimming: 5 bases; junction bases outside the gene matches: 10. Germline CDR1 is SNHLY and CDR2 is FYNNEI. CDR3 DNA sequence: TGTGCCAGCAACTTGGGGACTAGCGGGGTCGGGGAGACCCAGTACTTC. This sequence encodes CASNLGTSGVGETQYF.

The chain couples TRBV4-1 to TRBJ1-5; D unclear. This CDR3 has 13 amino acids. Between the trimmed V and J ends, which lost 0 bases and 7 bases, there was a span of 7 bases. Germline V CDR1 and CDR2: MGHRA, YSYEKL. Here the CDR3 DNA reads TGCGCCAGCAGCCAAGATCCTAGGCAGCCCCAGCATTTT. This sequence encodes CASSQDPRQPQHF.

V usage is TRBV18 and J usage is TRBJ1-1, with D maybe TRBD1 (5 bases). Trimming stripped 2 bases from V and 6 bases from J, with 10 bases between. Germline V lookup: CDR1 KGHSH, CDR2 LQKENI. CDR3 size: 13 residues. CDR3 DNA sequence: TGTGCCAGCTCACCAACCGGGGGGGCTGAAGCTTTCTTT. This encodes CASSPTGGAEAFF.

The V gene is TRBV13, the J gene TRBJ2-5; D ambiguous. Deletions cut 5 bases from V and 5 bases from J, with 9 bases between. Germline lookup yields CDR1 PRHDT and CDR2 FYEKMQ (reference sequence). CDR3 length: 12 residues. CDR3 nucleotides: TGTGCCAGCAGCACCGGTCGGGAGACCCAGTACTTC. Amino acids: CASSTGRETQYF.

This sequence joins TRBV4-1 and TRBJ2-3; 14 nucleotides align to TRBD2. The CDR3 is 18 residues long. Unmatched junction bases numbered 8, after V lost 0 bases and J lost 6 bases. The germline V gene has CDR1 MGHRA and CDR2 YSYEKL. The CDR3 here is CASSQDGTSGGPTDTQYF. The CDR3 DNA reads TGCGCCAGCAGCCAAGATGGGACTAGCGGGGGCCCCACGGATACGCAGTATTTT.

This clone has only a few counts. The chain has TRBV7-8 and TRBJ2-2; 9 nucleotides align to TRBD2. V lost 5 bases to trimming and J lost 6 bases; unmatched junction nucleotides: 10. CDR3 length equals 16 residues. The germline gives CDR1 SGHVS, CDR2 FQNEAQ. CDR3 loop: CASSKGGGGDSGELFF. The CDR3 DNA sequence: TGTGCCAGCAGCAAAGGAGGCGGGGGGGACTCCGGGGAGCTGTTTTTT. The full variable domain, its missing parts supplied by reference TRBV7-8 and TRBJ2-2, is GAGVSQSPRYKVAKRGQDVALRCDPISGHVSLFWYQQALGQGPEFLTYFQNEAQLDKSGLPSDRFFAERPEGSVSTLKIQRTQQEDSAVYLCASSKGGGGDSGELFFGEGSRLTVL.

This chain joins TRBV12-5 and TRBJ1-1; D may be TRBD1 (6 bases). CDR1 and CDR2 from the germline V gene are LGHNT and FRNRAP. This CDR3 has 14 amino acids. The V gene lost 7 bases and the J gene lost 4 bases, with 16 bases spanning the gap. The chain's CDR3 is CASAAGGGVTEAFF. The CDR3 DNA follows: TGTGCTAGTGCCGCCGGCGGGGGCGTCACTGAAGCTTTCTTT. Complete variable domain (other parts from reference TRBV12-5 and TRBJ1-1): DARVTQTPRHKVTEMGQEVTMRCQPILGHNTVFWYRQTMMQGLELLAYFRNRAPLDDSGMPKDRFSAEMPDATLATLKIQPSEPRDSAVYFCASAAGGGVTEAFFGQGTRLTVV.

The chain has TRBV7-9 and TRBJ1-3; no clear D gene. V was pared by 5 bases and J by 6 bases, with 11 bases between. Per germline, CDR1 SEHNR and CDR2 FQNEAQ (reference sequence). The CDR3 runs to 13 residues. CDR3 sequence reads: CASSPPRQNTIYF. In DNA form, the CDR3 reads TGTGCCAGCAGCCCTCCGAGGCAAAACACCATATATTTT.

This chain links TRBV5-1 with TRBJ1-2, with D tentatively TRBD1 (5 bases). CDR1 is SGHRS and CDR2 is YFSETQ in the germline V gene. Trimming removed 0 bases from V and 2 bases from J, with 14 bases in between. CDR3 length: 16 residues. This chain's CDR3 is CASSLGRDLHNYGYTF. The CDR3 coding sequence is TGCGCCAGCAGCTTGGGCAGGGACTTACACAACTATGGCTACACCTTC.

The chain couples TRBV28 to TRBJ1-5; D not certain. Germline V gene lookup returns CDR1 MDHEN and CDR2 SYDVKM. V was clipped by 6 bases and J by 0 bases, with 9 bases between them. This CDR3 comprises 14 residues. CDR3 amino acids: CASRGVLSNQPQHF. The CDR3 DNA sequence: TGTGCCAGCAGAGGAGTCCTTAGCAATCAGCCCCAGCATTTT.

The chain has TRBV1 and TRBJ1-1; TRBD1, the table's D call, lacks a check against the DNA. TRBV1 is shown as a pseudogene. CDR3 length: 15 amino acids. As DNA, the CDR3 is TGCACCGCCCAGGGGACCCCAGATCGGAACACTGAAGCTTTCTTT. It specifies CTAQGTPDRNTEAFF.